These T cell receptor beta chains were read from a single sample in a study of cytomegalovirus exposure and HLA in healthy donors. Only in-frame clones appear in the TCRdb table, and some are missing; sequencing was by immunoSEQ multiplex PCR. The table shows more than 110,000 clones, with 9.7% occurring only once. The sample comprised PBMCs. These receptors originate from a man aged 50-59 years in good health and CMV-seronegative. The CDR3 runs from the conserved cysteine through the conserved F or W. D genes are given only for firm matches. Part of the rows lack a size; the others show once, few, many or a class for expanded clones.

CDR3aa	CDR3nt	j_gene	d_gene	v_gene	abundance
CASRGRYEQYF	TGTGCCAGCAGGGGGCGGTACGAGCAGTACTTC	TRBJ2-7	.	TRBV6-6	few
CASSYMSSGGAISYEQYF	TGTGCCAGCTCTTATATGTCTAGCGGGGGGGCCATCTCCTACGAGCAGTACTTC	TRBJ2-7	TRBD2	TRBV18	.
CASRNTGGSNQPQHF	TGTGCCAGCAGAAACACAGGGGGCAGCAATCAGCCCCAGCATTTT	TRBJ1-5	TRBD1	TRBV6-1	.
CASSSRMSENPGANVLTF	TGCGCCAGCAGCTCGAGGATGTCCGAAAACCCTGGGGCCAACGTCCTGACTTTC	TRBJ2-6	.	TRBV5-1	.
CASSEWGLAGDHSEQYF	TGCGCCAGCAGTGAGTGGGGACTAGCGGGAGATCACTCCGAGCAGTACTTC	TRBJ2-7	TRBD2	TRBV10-1	few
CAWSVPGDYGYTF	TGTGCCTGGAGTGTACCAGGGGACTATGGCTACACCTTC	TRBJ1-2	.	TRBV30	.
CASSVVREGEQYF	TGTGCCAGCAGCGTAGTGCGGGAGGGGGAGCAGTACTTC	TRBJ2-7	TRBD2	TRBV9	few
CASSLKGTGVSEQYF	TGTGCCAGCAGCTTAAAGGGGACAGGGGTGAGCGAGCAGTACTTC	TRBJ2-7	TRBD1	TRBV13	.
CASSAGQGAFGAFF	TGTGCCAGCAGCGCGGGACAGGGGGCATTCGGAGCTTTCTTT	TRBJ1-1	TRBD1	TRBV27	few
CASILQGPEAFF	TGTGCCAGCATTCTACAGGGTCCTGAAGCTTTCTTT	TRBJ1-1	.	TRBV6-1	few
CASSSDTSVGSPLHF	TGTGCCAGCAGTAGTGACACCTCCGTAGGTTCACCCCTCCACTTT	TRBJ1-6	.	TRBV2	few
CAWRSGQDNSPLHF	TGTGCCTGGAGATCTGGGCAAGATAATTCACCCCTCCACTTT	TRBJ1-6	.	TRBV30	few
CASSQGQGFHEQYF	TGTGCCAGCAGCCAAGGACAGGGTTTCCACGAGCAGTACTTC	TRBJ2-7	TRBD1	TRBV14	.
CASRSGTGVGEQYF	TGTGCCAGCAGATCCGGGACAGGGGTGGGAGAGCAGTACTTC	TRBJ2-7	TRBD1	TRBV2	few
CASSPRDSINGYTF	TGTGCCAGCAGTCCCCGGGACAGCATTAATGGCTACACCTTC	TRBJ1-2	TRBD1	TRBV27	few
CASSVVAGGFSDTQYF	TGTGCCAGCAGCGTAGTTGCGGGGGGGTTCTCAGATACGCAGTATTTT	TRBJ2-3	TRBD2	TRBV9	.
CASSPKAGADTGELFF	TGTGCCAGCTCACCAAAGGCGGGAGCGGACACCGGGGAGCTGTTTTTT	TRBJ2-2	TRBD2	TRBV18	.
CASSLGSEETQYF	TGTGCCAGCAGCTTAGGGAGTGAGGAGACCCAGTACTTC	TRBJ2-5	.	TRBV11-3	.
CASSYPGSNQPQHF	TGTGCCAGCAGTTACCCAGGCAGCAATCAGCCCCAGCATTTT	TRBJ1-5	.	TRBV6-6	few
CASSLSRVNEQYF	TGTGCCAGCAGCTTGAGCAGGGTGAACGAGCAGTACTTC	TRBJ2-7	.	TRBV7-8	few
CASSSQGSNSPLHF	TGTGCCAGCAGCTCTCAGGGGTCCAATTCACCCCTCCACTTT	TRBJ1-6	.	TRBV7-3	.
CASSVNSGNSGNTIYF	TGTGCCAGCAGCGTAAATTCAGGGAATTCTGGAAACACCATATATTTT	TRBJ1-3	.	TRBV9	.
CAISESAGENQPQHF	TGTGCCATCAGTGAGTCGGCAGGGGAAAATCAGCCCCAGCATTTT	TRBJ1-5	.	TRBV10-3	few
CASSLGTTSGMKHF	TGCGCCAGCAGCTTGGGAACGACTAGCGGGATGAAACACTTC	TRBJ2-7	TRBD2	TRBV5-1	.
CASSVSGESYNEQFF	TGTGCCAGCAGCGTAAGCGGGGAATCCTACAATGAGCAGTTCTTC	TRBJ2-1	TRBD2	TRBV9	few
CAWAPRQRNTEAFF	TGTGCCTGGGCCCCGAGGCAGCGGAACACTGAAGCTTTCTTT	TRBJ1-1	.	TRBV30	.
CASSLGAGGPGTGELFF	TGCGCCAGCAGCTTAGGAGCGGGAGGGCCTGGCACCGGGGAGCTGTTTTTT	TRBJ2-2	TRBD2	TRBV5-1	few
CASSLRDSTNQPQHF	TGTGCCAGTAGCCTCCGGGACAGCACCAATCAGCCCCAGCATTTT	TRBJ1-5	TRBD1	TRBV19	few
CASSDVSGRASETQYF	TGTGCCAGCAGTGATGTGAGCGGGAGGGCTTCAGAGACCCAGTACTTC	TRBJ2-5	TRBD2	TRBV6-1	.
CASSGGGYNQPQHF	TGCGCCAGCAGTGGGGGGGGATACAATCAGCCCCAGCATTTT	TRBJ1-5	.	TRBV10-2	.
CASGAGGNSPLHF	TGTGCCAGCGGCGCAGGTGGTAATTCACCCCTCCACTTT	TRBJ1-6	.	TRBV2	.
CASSKLLGQGTEAFF	TGTGCCAGCAGCAAGCTTCTGGGCCAGGGAACTGAAGCTTTCTTT	TRBJ1-1	.	TRBV9	few
CASSTHRGGNQPQHF	TGTGCCAGCAGCACCCACAGGGGGGGAAATCAGCCCCAGCATTTT	TRBJ1-5	TRBD1	TRBV7-2	.
CTSSQVCGRYEQYF	TGCACCAGCAGCCAAGTTTGCGGGAGGTACGAGCAGTACTTC	TRBJ2-7	.	TRBV1	few
CASSSRGGGGNEQFF	TGTGCCAGCAGTTCTCGAGGCGGGGGGGGTAATGAGCAGTTCTTC	TRBJ2-1	TRBD2	TRBV6-5	few
CASSRQGAAYEQYF	TGCGCCAGCAGCCGACAGGGGGCCGCCTACGAGCAGTACTTC	TRBJ2-7	TRBD1	TRBV4-1	few
CASSLAGGPDTQYF	TGCGCCAGCAGTCTAGCGGGGGGGCCGGATACGCAGTATTTT	TRBJ2-3	TRBD2	TRBV10-2	.
CASSLAGGATNEKLFF	TGTGCCAGCAGCTTGGCTGGGGGGGCAACTAATGAAAAACTGTTTTTT	TRBJ1-4	.	TRBV5-5	few
CASSSREGSGQFF	TGTGCCAGCAGCTCCAGAGAGGGTTCCGGGCAGTTCTTC	TRBJ2-1	.	TRBV7-9	few
CASSLTAGAPWGYTF	TGTGCCAGCAGCTTAACCGCAGGGGCCCCCTGGGGCTACACCTTC	TRBJ1-2	.	TRBV7-8	.
CASRQGVSLETEAFF	TGTGCCAGCAGACAGGGGGTCTCCTTGGAAACTGAAGCTTTCTTT	TRBJ1-1	TRBD1	TRBV5-5	.
CASSLGGSGTNTGELFF	TGCGCCAGCAGCTTGGGCGGTAGCGGGACGAACACCGGGGAGCTGTTTTTT	TRBJ2-2	TRBD2	TRBV5-1	.
CASSILGTAAYNSPLHF	TGTGCCAGTAGTATCCTTGGGACAGCTGCCTATAATTCACCCCTCCACTTT	TRBJ1-6	TRBD1	TRBV19	few
CASSQDPVVEVNEQFF	TGCGCCAGCAGCCAAGATCCAGTCGTTGAAGTAAATGAGCAGTTCTTC	TRBJ2-1	.	TRBV4-1	few
CASSAGDGRMKNIQYF	TGTGCCAGCAGCGCAGGGGACGGACGGATGAAAAACATTCAGTACTTC	TRBJ2-4	.	TRBV9	few
CASSSTGVRTGELFF	TGTGCCAGCAGCTCCACGGGAGTGAGAACCGGGGAGCTGTTTTTT	TRBJ2-2	.	TRBV11-3	.
CASSRTGRDTEAFF	TGTGCCAGTAGTAGGACAGGGAGGGACACTGAAGCTTTCTTT	TRBJ1-1	TRBD1	TRBV19	few
CASSLGTGGGNYGYTF	TGTGCCAGCAGTTTAGGGACAGGGGGAGGTAACTATGGCTACACCTTC	TRBJ1-2	TRBD1	TRBV28	.
CASSEGFEGRSTGELFF	TGTGCCAGCAGTGAAGGGTTTGAAGGGAGATCCACCGGGGAGCTGTTTTTT	TRBJ2-2	.	TRBV25-1	few
CASSLPGQGKNNTEAFF	TGTGCCAGCAGTTTGCCGGGACAGGGAAAAAATAACACTGAAGCTTTCTTT	TRBJ1-1	TRBD1	TRBV28	.
CASSQPQGDGYTF	TGCGCCAGCAGCCAGCCGCAGGGGGATGGCTACACCTTC	TRBJ1-2	TRBD1	TRBV4-1	few
CASSEWTPSNQPQHF	TGTGCCAGCAGTGAATGGACACCTAGCAATCAGCCCCAGCATTTT	TRBJ1-5	.	TRBV2	medium-sized